The 14 T cell receptor beta chains given below trace back to one sample, sequenced in a study of T cells in Graves' hyperthyroidism and ophthalmopathy (dated by TCRdb to between 2017 and 2020). Receptor amplification or capture employed multiplex PCR. The listed sequencing device is Illumina HiSeq 2000. The TCR beta CDR3 regions were amplified from the RNA transcripts. For the first round of RT-PCR on the TCR CDR3, the HTBI primer set was used together with the Qiagen OneStep RT-PCR kit. TCRdb reprocessing: public reads trimmed at Q25 with fastp, clones called with MiXCR, in-frame beta chains kept. Entries that share a CDR3 protein sequence are merged under the most common genes and DNA. The sample table records some 380,000 distinct CDR3 sequences; roughly 14% of these occur just once. Less than 25% of the sample is held by the ten biggest clonotypes. Sequenced sample: blood. These receptors were taken from a man younger than 40 with Graves' hyperthyroidism that later progressed to Graves' ophthalmopathy.

This clonotype was detected many times. V gene TRBV5-6 combines with J gene TRBJ2-7; no firm D call. CDR3 size: 11 residues. Looked up from germline, CDR1 is SGHDT and CDR2 is YYEEEE. Trimming stripped 4 bases from V and 2 bases from J, with 4 bases between. As DNA, the CDR3 is TGTGCCAGCAGCACCGCCTACGAGCAGTACTTC. Amino acids: CASSTAYEQYF. The whole variable domain, filled in from reference TRBV5-6 and TRBJ2-7, reads DAGVTQSPTHLIKTRGQQVTLRCSPKSGHDTVSWYQQALGQGPQFIFQYYEEEERQRGNFPDRFSGHQFPNYSSELNVNALLLGDSALYLCASSTAYEQYFGPGTRLTVT.

A remark on this clonotype: One base away lies a much larger clone, so this may be a sequencing read error. The CDR3, as DNA: TGTGCCAGCAGCTTAGGGGGGGCCTCAAACTATGGCTACACCTTC. Translation gives CASSLGGASNYGYTF. The chain uses TRBV11-3 and TRBJ1-2, with D possibly being TRBD1 (6 bases). Per the germline V gene, CDR1 is SGHNT and CDR2 is YENEEA. With 1 base removed from V and 2 bases from J, the gap between germline ends came to 11 bases. This CDR3 has 15 residues.

The sample holds many counts of this clonotype. The chain uses TRBV28 and TRBJ1-4; D perhaps matches TRBD1 (6 bases). The V gene lost 5 bases and the J gene lost 8 bases, with 18 bases spanning the gap. This CDR3 is built from 15 residues. Germline loops: CDR1 MDHEN, CDR2 SYDVKM. The CDR3 protein is CASSEAGTSAEKLFF. CDR3 bases: TGTGCCAGCAGTGAAGCCGGGACATCGGCGGAAAAACTGTTTTTT.

J is TRBJ2-3 and V is TRBV18; the match to TRBD2 covers 12 bases. Trimming took 3 bases from V and 2 from J; bases not matched to a gene: 12. Germline V gene sequence: CDR1 KGHSH, CDR2 LQKENI. The CDR3 extends over 19 amino acids. The CDR3 loop reads CASSPRLAGVSRSTDTQYF. The CDR3 coding sequence is TGTGCCAGCTCACCGCGACTAGCGGGGGTGTCCCGTTCCACAGATACGCAGTATTTT. The full variable domain, completed using reference TRBV18 and TRBJ2-3, is NAGVMQNPRHLVRRRGQEARLRCSPMKGHSHVYWYRQLPEEGLKFMVYLQKENIIDESGMPKERFSAEFPKEGPSILRIQQVVRGDSAAYFCASSPRLAGVSRSTDTQYFGPGTRLTVL.

This clonotype has a handful of counts. This rearrangement joins TRBV11-2 to TRBJ2-5, with TRBD2 matching over 13 bases. The V segment lost 3 bases and the J segment 3 bases; nucleotides outside the gene matches: 7. The germline V gene has CDR1 SGHAT and CDR2 FQNNGV. There are 17 residues in the CDR3. The DNA of the CDR3 is TGTGCCAGCAGCTTCGAGGGACTAGCGGGGTCTAAAGAGACCCAGTACTTC. Its translation is CASSFEGLAGSKETQYF.

There are many counts of this clonotype. The V and J genes are TRBV12-3 or TRBV12-4 and TRBJ2-3; D might be TRBD1 or TRBD2, each matching 7 bases. The CDR3 has 15 residues. Deletions cut 3 bases from V and 5 bases from J, with 15 bases between. The CDR3 spells CASSFGRGGQDTQYF. The DNA of the CDR3 is TGTGCCAGCAGTTTTGGCAGGGGGGGTCAAGATACGCAGTATTTT.

The V call is TRBV6-6, the J call TRBJ1-4, with 8 bases lining up with TRBD1. The CDR3 spans 15 residues. In germline, CDR1 is MNHNY, CDR2 SVGAGI (reference sequence). V lost 1 base and J lost 8; bases outside the gene matches: 6. CDR3 DNA sequence: TGTGCCAGCAGTTACTTCGGGACAGGAGGGGAAAAACTGTTTTTT. Amino acid sequence: CASSYFGTGGEKLFF.

This clonotype has more than one count but fewer than ten. This chain connects TRBV6-1 to TRBJ1-6, with D uncertain. V was pared by 1 base and J by 7 bases, with 8 bases between. The germline CDR1 and CDR2 sequences are MNHNS and SASEGT. The CDR3 length is 14 residues. The CDR3 nucleotides read TGTGCCAGCAGTGAAGTAACAGCAAATTCACCCCTCCACTTT. Its protein product is CASSEVTANSPLHF.

As regards this clonotype: With a much larger clone just one base away, this may be a read error. The V gene is TRBV11-2, the J gene TRBJ1-6; 9 bases match TRBD1. Germline CDR1 and CDR2: SGHAT and FQNNGV. The CDR3 spans 15 residues. The CDR3 reads CVSSLFGQGYSPLHF. The CDR3 region has the DNA TGTGTCAGCAGCTTATTTGGACAGGGGTATTCACCCCTCCACTTT. Based on the CDR3 plus reference TRBV11-2 and TRBJ1-6, the full variable domain is EAGVAQSPRYKIIEKRQSVAFWCNPISGHATLYWYQQILGQGPKLLIQFQNNGVVDDSQLPKDRFSAERLKGVDSTLKIQPAKLEDSAVYLCVSSLFGQGYSPLHFGNGTRLTVT.

This clonotype was counted at least ten times. This chain connects TRBV6-2 or TRBV6-3 to TRBJ1-5; weak D call: TRBD1 (5 bases). The V and J ends lost 0 bases and 6 bases respectively, with 24 bases between them. CDR3 length: 19 residues. Germline CDR1 MNHEY, CDR2 SVGEGT. This CDR3 reads CASSYSGGIDVQVSQPQHF. The CDR3, as DNA: TGTGCCAGCAGTTACTCGGGTGGTATCGATGTACAGGTCAGTCAGCCCCAGCATTTT.

This clonotype was seen a handful of times. This chain uses TRBV18 with TRBJ1-3, with TRBD1 identical over 8 bases. With 4 bases clipped from V and 2 bases from J, the junction kept 7 bases outside the gene matches. There are 16 residues in the CDR3. Germline V CDR1 and CDR2: KGHSH, LQKENI. CDR3 DNA: TGTGCCAGCTCACTCGGACAGGGAGGCACTGGAAACACCATATATTTT. Encoded protein: CASSLGQGGTGNTIYF.

This clonotype was found many times. The chain couples TRBV7-8 to TRBJ2-7; no reliable D call. This CDR3 comprises 14 residues. CDR1 is SGHVS, CDR2 FQNEAQ, per germline. V lost 5 bases to trimming and J lost 1 base, with 12 bases between them. The CDR3 DNA reads as TGTGCCAGCAGCCCTAGACGGGTTTCCTACGAGCAGTACTTC. This translates into CASSPRRVSYEQYF.

The CDR3 nucleotides are TGTGCCAGCAGTTTCCGGACTAGCGCGAGCACAGATACGCAGTATTTT. It translates to CASSFRTSASTDTQYF. The rearrangement links TRBV12-3 or TRBV12-4 to TRBJ2-3; 9 bases map to TRBD2. V gave up 3 bases and J gave up 0 bases; unmatched junction bases: 4. CDR3 length: 16 residues.

This clonotype was counted a few times. The V and J genes are TRBV4-1 and TRBJ2-7; the D is unclear. Germline CDR1 and CDR2: MGHRA and YSYEKL. Trimming shortened V by 0 bases and J by 5 bases, and 14 bases separated the two germline ends. The CDR3 runs 15 residues. The CDR3 region is CASSQDRQNPHEQYF. The CDR3 nucleotides read TGCGCCAGCAGCCAAGATAGGCAGAACCCCCACGAGCAGTACTTC.